These 31 T cell receptor beta chains share one sample of origin, sequenced in a study of Graves' ophthalmopathy and Graves' hyperthyroidism. TCR beta CDR3 regions were amplified from RNA transcripts. HTBI primers were employed in first-round RT-PCR, then a second-round multiplex PCR followed. TCRdb re-derived calls from the multiplex PCR reads in MiXCR, one entry per CDR3 protein. Among 680,000 or so distinct CDR3 sequences, approximately 21% were seen once, and the ten largest hold more than 5.5%. Sequenced: peripheral blood. These TCRs come from a young woman with stable Graves' hyperthyroidism. Some clones in this sample may be carry-over from other donors' samples.

This clonotype occurred many times. The chain is built from TRBV20-1 and TRBJ2-5; TRBD2 matches at 9 bases. Germline values: CDR1 DFQATT, CDR2 SNEGSKA (reference sequence). The CDR3 is made up of 13 amino acids. V lost 6 bases to trimming and J lost 5 bases; unmatched junction nucleotides: 7. CDR3 loop: CSAPTSGWETQYF. The CDR3 nucleotides read TGCAGTGCGCCGACTAGCGGTTGGGAGACCCAGTACTTC.

A few counts support this clonotype. The chain combines TRBV12-3 or TRBV12-4 with TRBJ1-2; D call uncertain. The CDR3 is 13 residues long. The V end lost 6 bases, the J end lost 4 bases, and 12 bases lay between the germline ends. As DNA, the CDR3 is TGTGCCAGCAGCACCGGACGGAGCTATGGCTACACCTTC. It yields the protein CASSTGRSYGYTF.

A few counts support this clonotype. V and J are TRBV5-6 and TRBJ2-7, with 7 bases lining up with TRBD1. With 0 bases clipped from V and 0 bases from J, the junction kept 6 bases outside the gene matches. The germline CDR1 and CDR2 sequences are SGHDT and YYEEEE. The CDR3 loop spans 16 amino acids. CDR3 loop: CASSLAGRGYSYEQYF. The CDR3 bases are TGTGCCAGCAGCTTGGCTGGCAGGGGGTACTCCTACGAGCAGTACTTC.

This clonotype occurred many times. CDR3 protein: CASSYLPGQGFSYEQYF. In nucleotides, the CDR3 is TGTGCCAGCAGTTACCTTCCGGGACAGGGGTTCTCCTACGAGCAGTACTTC. J is TRBJ2-7 and V is TRBV6-2 or TRBV6-3, with 10 bases that match TRBD1. The CDR3 has 17 amino acids. Germline values: CDR1 MNHEY, CDR2 SVGEGT. Losses at the gene ends were 2 bases for V and 0 bases for J; bases not matched to a gene: 7.

The chain has TRBV30 and TRBJ1-5; 10 nucleotides agree with TRBD1. The germline gives CDR1 GTSNPN, CDR2 SVGIG (reference sequence). Trimming cost V 4 bases and J 2 bases; bases outside gene matches: 14. The CDR3 consists of 18 residues. The CDR3 loop is CAWTSSRQGARGNQPQHF. The CDR3 nucleotides are TGTGCCTGGACCTCATCGAGACAGGGGGCACGTGGCAATCAGCCCCAGCATTTT.

This clonotype came up many times. The chain uses TRBV7-3 and TRBJ2-5; D gene uncertain. Germline lookup yields CDR1 SGHTA and CDR2 FQGTGA. The CDR3 runs 15 residues. V was shortened by 1 base and J by 2 bases, with 11 bases between the two germline ends. The CDR3 is CASSLIPGVQETQYF. The CDR3 DNA reads TGTGCCAGCAGCTTAATTCCCGGCGTTCAAGAGACCCAGTACTTC.

The table lists this clonotype with many counts. The rearrangement joins TRBV12-3 or TRBV12-4 to TRBJ1-5; 7 bases align to TRBD1. J lost 0 bases, V lost 2 bases, and 16 bases had no gene match. The CDR3 is 20 residues long. The CDR3 DNA is TGTGCCAGCAGTTTAAGCGGGGACAGCCGGATTAATTATAGCAATCAGCCCCAGCATTTT. As protein: CASSLSGDSRINYSNQPQHF.

This clonotype was detected many times. The V and J genes are TRBV20-1 and TRBJ2-5; no clear D. There are 11 residues in the CDR3. V was shortened by 4 bases and J by 9 bases, with 12 bases between the two germline ends. Per the germline V gene, CDR1 is DFQATT and CDR2 is SNEGSKA (reference sequence). In DNA form, the CDR3 reads TGCAGTGCTATCAAGAACGAGGCCCAGTACTTC. Residues: CSAIKNEAQYF.

This clonotype was seen ten or more times. The chain uses TRBV11-2 and TRBJ2-7; perhaps D is TRBD1 or TRBD2 (5 bases each). Deletions cut 2 bases from V and 9 bases from J, with 23 bases between. Looked up from germline, CDR1 is SGHAT and CDR2 is FQNNGV. The CDR3 contains 16 residues. This chain's CDR3 is CASSLTVGGLGPGQYF. CDR3 sequence (DNA): TGTGCCAGCAGCTTAACTGTTGGTGGACTGGGGCCTGGGCAGTACTTC. Looking up the rest from reference TRBV11-2 and TRBJ2-7 gives the full variable domain: EAGVAQSPRYKIIEKRQSVAFWCNPISGHATLYWYQQILGQGPKLLIQFQNNGVVDDSQLPKDRFSAERLKGVDSTLKIQPAKLEDSAVYLCASSLTVGGLGPGQYFGPGTRLTVT.

This clonotype came up once. A read error may be the cause here, since a much bigger clone is one base away. The chain carries TRBV11-2 and TRBJ2-2; 9 bases fit TRBD1. With V trimmed by 3 bases and J by 1 base, 3 bases remained unmatched. This CDR3 comprises 16 residues. Germline V lookup: CDR1 SGHAT, CDR2 FQNNGV. CDR3 residues: CASSFRQGVNTGELFF. The CDR3 region has the DNA TGTGCCAGCAGCTTCCGACAGGGGGTGAACACCGGGGAGCTGTTTTTT.

This clonotype was seen many times. The chain carries TRBV12-3 or TRBV12-4 and TRBJ1-6; TRBD1 matches at 7 bases. CDR3 length: 14 amino acids. V shed 4 bases and J 6 bases; nucleotides not matched to a gene: 3. Written as DNA, the CDR3 is TGTGCCAGCAGTTCCCAGGGGGGTAATTCACCCCTCCACTTT. It translates to CASSSQGGNSPLHF.

This clonotype was counted ten times or more. This chain connects TRBV18 to TRBJ1-2, with 7 bases fitting TRBD1. The V segment lost 0 bases and the J segment 8 bases; nucleotides outside the gene matches: 6. Germline CDR1 and CDR2: KGHSH and LQKENI. The CDR3 contains 14 residues. CDR3 loop: CASSPPDRRNGYTF. In DNA form, the CDR3 reads TGTGCCAGCTCACCACCGGACAGGAGGAACGGCTACACCTTC.

This clonotype occurred many times. The rearrangement uses TRBV6-1 and TRBJ1-6; a weak D match, TRBD1 (5 bases). Germline CDR1 reads MNHNS; CDR2 reads SASEGT. The germline V and J ends were trimmed by 5 bases and 11 bases, with 13 bases remaining between them. The CDR3 is 13 amino acids. This chain's CDR3 is CASSPGTPTPLHF. DNA for the CDR3: TGTGCCAGCAGTCCCGGGACGCCAACACCCCTCCACTTT.

There are many counts of this clonotype. The V and J genes are TRBV4-2 and TRBJ2-5, with D possibly TRBD2 on 6 matching bases. Germline V CDR1 and CDR2: LGHNA, YNFKEQ. Trimming took 0 bases from V and 1 from J, leaving 12 bases between them. The CDR3 length is 16 residues. CDR3 nucleotide sequence: TGTGCCAGCAGCCAAGAAGTAGCGGCGGCCCAAGAGACCCAGTACTTC. Protein product: CASSQEVAAAQETQYF.

The rearrangement uses TRBV3-1 and TRBJ2-7; the D gene is possibly TRBD1 (6 bases). Trimming removed 2 bases from V and 2 bases from J, with 10 bases in between. The CDR3 extends over 14 amino acids. Germline V gives CDR1 LGHDT, CDR2 YNNKEL (reference sequence). For the CDR3, the DNA is TGTGCCAGCAGCCAACCGGACAGCACCTACGAGCAGTACTTC. This encodes CASSQPDSTYEQYF.

This clonotype was detected many times. The rearrangement joins TRBV6-1 to TRBJ1-2, with D hard to call. The V and J ends lost 4 bases and 6 bases respectively, with 6 bases between them. The CDR3 sequence is 11 residues long. Germline V gene sequence: CDR1 MNHNS, CDR2 SASEGT. The CDR3 is CASSGRNGYTF. The CDR3 nucleotides are TGTGCCAGCAGTGGTCGGAATGGCTACACCTTC.

This clonotype was detected ten times or more. The rearrangement uses TRBV7-3 and TRBJ1-1; the match to TRBD1 covers 7 bases. Germline V lookup: CDR1 SGHTA, CDR2 FQGTGA. Unmatched junction bases numbered 3, after V lost 3 bases and J lost 5 bases. The CDR3 contains 13 residues. The CDR3 bases are TGTGCCAGCAGCTTTCACAGGGGAACTGAAGCTTTCTTT. Its translation is CASSFHRGTEAFF.

This clonotype was picked up many times. The V and J genes are TRBV11-3 and TRBJ1-2, with a possible D match to TRBD1 (6 bases). The CDR3 runs to 16 residues. Germline CDR1 is SGHNT and CDR2 is YENEEA. V lost 2 bases to trimming and J lost 7 bases, with 20 bases between them. The CDR3 DNA sequence: TGTGCCAGCAGCTTAAGTAGGACAGCCGGGTGGGCTGGCTACACCTTC. The encoded protein is CASSLSRTAGWAGYTF.

This clonotype was counted many times. CDR3 in amino acids: CASSLSGRATEAFF. The CDR3 nucleotides read TGTGCCAGCAGCTTATCGGGGCGAGCCACTGAAGCTTTCTTT. The chain couples TRBV7-2 to TRBJ1-1, with D maybe TRBD1 (5 bases). V dropped 2 bases and J dropped 4 bases, with 11 bases sitting between them. The V gene's germline CDR1 is SGHTA and CDR2 FQGNSA. The CDR3 length is 14 residues.

The chain carries TRBV28 and TRBJ1-5; the match to TRBD1 covers 11 bases. The ends lost 5 bases at V and 11 bases at J; junction bases unmatched: 8. CDR1 is MDHEN and CDR2 is SYDVKM in the germline V gene. The CDR3 extends over 14 amino acids. CDR3 protein: CASSPRTGGGTQHF. The CDR3 region has the DNA TGTGCCAGCAGTCCACGGACAGGGGGCGGGACCCAGCATTTT.

The chain links TRBV2 to TRBJ1-1, with 7 bases fitting TRBD1. The CDR3 contains 15 residues. Germline CDR1 is SNHLY and CDR2 is FYNNEI. V dropped 6 bases and J dropped 0; count of bases not matched to a gene: 7. The CDR3 region is CASRETGMMNTEAFF. The CDR3 DNA is TGTGCCAGCAGAGAGACAGGGATGATGAACACTGAAGCTTTCTTT.

About this clonotype itself: Just one base apart from a much larger clone, this may be a read error. The genes are TRBV7-2 and TRBJ1-6; D call uncertain. Germline V lookup: CDR1 SGHTA, CDR2 FQGNSA. This CDR3 is built from 13 residues. DNA of the CDR3: TGTGCCAGCAGCTTAGGAGTTGATTCACACCTCCACTTT. Its protein product is CASSLGVDSHLHF.

The V and J genes are TRBV5-5 and TRBJ2-3; 8 nucleotides line up with TRBD1. Germline trimming cut 4 bases from V and 4 bases from J; bases unmatched to any gene: 2. Per the germline V gene, CDR1 is SGHKS and CDR2 is YYEKEE (reference sequence). The CDR3 loop spans 13 amino acids. The CDR3 loop is CASSKQGADTQYF. The CDR3 nucleotides read TGTGCCAGCAGCAAACAGGGGGCAGATACGCAGTATTTT.

With respect to this clonotype: A read error is likely, as this CDR3 ends without the conserved phenylalanine or tryptophan. No DNA is shown, since the ends of the CDR3 on it are uncertain; the CDR3 is the one TCRdb lists. V is TRBV13 and J is TRBJ2-7; the DNA was not compared with TRBD2, the D call given in the table. Per the germline V gene, CDR1 is PRHDT and CDR2 is FYEKMQ (reference sequence). The CDR3 length equals 12 residues, ends included. This CDR3 reads CASSLGSRPVTI.

This clonotype was found many times. CDR3 nucleotides: TGTGCCAGCAGTTTCCCGATGCGGTACGAGCAGTACTTC. Protein sequence: CASSFPMRYEQYF. This chain uses TRBV12-3 or TRBV12-4 with TRBJ2-7; no reliable D call. The CDR3 contains 13 residues. The V end was cut by 3 bases, the J end by 4 bases, with 10 bases between.

This clonotype was recorded at least ten times. Here the CDR3 DNA reads TGTGCCAGCAGTTGGCCGACGAAAGAGTACTTC. Translated: CASSWPTKEYF. V usage is TRBV6-2 or TRBV6-3 and J usage is TRBJ2-5; D uncertain. Trimming pared 4 bases from V and 12 bases from J, leaving 12 bases between. Germline CDR1 MNHEY, CDR2 SVGEGT. The CDR3 runs 11 residues.

Only a few counts were recorded for this clonotype. This rearrangement joins TRBV18 to TRBJ2-7; D uncertain. V was shortened by 3 bases and J by 7 bases, with 10 bases between the two germline ends. Germline loops: CDR1 KGHSH, CDR2 LQKENI. This CDR3 contains 12 residues. CDR3 sequence: CASSPDIGEQYF. The CDR3 DNA follows: TGTGCCAGCTCACCTGACATAGGGGAGCAGTACTTC.

This clonotype appeared a few times. The J gene is TRBJ1-3, the V gene TRBV9; a weak D match, TRBD1 (5 bases). The CDR3 is made up of 16 amino acids. Trimming took 0 bases from V and 2 from J, leaving 12 bases between them. Germline lookup yields CDR1 SGDLS and CDR2 YYNGEE. In DNA form, the CDR3 reads TGTGCCAGCAGCGTAGATCAGGGAAACACTGGAAACACCATATATTTT. The encoded protein is CASSVDQGNTGNTIYF. The variable domain in full, with the rest retrieved from reference TRBV9 and TRBJ1-3, is DSGVTQTPKHLITATGQRVTLRCSPRSGDLSVYWYQQSLDQGLQFLIQYYNGEERAKGNILERFSAQQFPDLHSELNLSSLELGDSALYFCASSVDQGNTGNTIYFGEGSWLTVV.

This clonotype has a count of ten or more. This chain connects TRBV7-2 to TRBJ1-5, with 8 bases lining up with TRBD1. Per germline, CDR1 SGHTA and CDR2 FQGNSA. V lost 4 bases, J lost 4 bases, and 6 bases stayed unmatched. The CDR3 spans 15 residues. In DNA form, the CDR3 reads TGTGCCAGCAGCTCCCGGACAGGGAATAATCAGCCCCAGCATTTT. Protein sequence: CASSSRTGNNQPQHF.

This clonotype was seen many times. V gene TRBV19 combines with J gene TRBJ1-1; 12 nucleotides agree with TRBD1. This CDR3 has 17 residues. J lost 0 bases, V lost 8 bases, and 10 bases had no gene match. Germline V gives CDR1 LNHDA, CDR2 SQIVND (reference sequence). The CDR3 spells CASRPGTGGPLNTEAFF. CDR3 DNA sequence: TGTGCCAGTCGCCCGGGGACAGGGGGCCCGTTGAACACTGAAGCTTTCTTT.

This clonotype was observed many times. This sequence joins TRBV18 and TRBJ1-1; 9 bases match TRBD1. Looked up from germline, CDR1 is KGHSH and CDR2 is LQKENI. After removal of 8 bases from V and 5 bases from J, the junction contained 6 bases not matched to a gene. The CDR3 is 13 residues long. The CDR3 here is CASAGQGITEAFF. CDR3 sequence (DNA): TGTGCCAGCGCAGGACAGGGGATTACTGAAGCTTTCTTT.